Each of the 28 T cell receptor beta chains below was sequenced from the same sample in a study of blood T cell repertoires in COVID-19. This table comes from immunoSEQ multiplex PCR, and its TCRdb copy is limited to in-frame clones, with some not included. Of approximately 93,000 clones listed, 80% to 90% are singletons. The specimen sequenced was peripheral blood. The receptors stem from a man aged 50 or older with active or convalescent COVID-19.

The rearrangement links TRBV7-8 to TRBJ2-5; no clear D gene. The V gene's germline CDR1 is SGHVS and CDR2 FQNEAQ. The CDR3 sequence is 14 residues long. V was trimmed by 5 bases and J by 5 bases, leaving 15 bases between them. CDR3 in amino acids: CASSQPTGFETQYF. CDR3 coding DNA: TGTGCCAGCAGCCAACCGACTGGGTTTGAGACCCAGTACTTC.

CDR3 loop: CASSFTGGVSLNEQFF. The CDR3 bases are TGTGCCAGCAGCTTCACAGGGGGCGTGTCGCTCAATGAGCAGTTCTTC. This sequence joins TRBV11-2 and TRBJ2-1, with TRBD1 matching 9 bases. This CDR3 has 16 residues. The germline CDR1 and CDR2 sequences are SGHAT and FQNNGV. The ends lost 3 bases at V and 6 bases at J; junction bases unmatched: 9.

The chain carries TRBV27 and TRBJ2-5; 16 bases line up with TRBD2. The CDR3 sequence is 16 residues long. Germline values: CDR1 MNHEY, CDR2 SMNVEV (reference sequence). The V segment lost 4 bases and the J segment 5 bases; nucleotides outside the gene matches: 4. DNA of the CDR3: TGTGCCAGCAGTTCGGGACTAGCGGGAGGGTGGGAGACCCAGTACTTC. This codes for CASSSGLAGGWETQYF.

This clone was detected only once. The V and J genes are TRBV7-8 and TRBJ1-2; D perhaps matches TRBD1 (5 bases). The CDR3 sequence is 18 residues long. The V end was cut by 5 bases, the J end by 0 bases, with 22 bases between. Germline-derived CDR1 and CDR2 are SGHVS and FQNEAQ. In DNA form, the CDR3 reads TGTGCCAGCAGCCCCCCGGGGGAGGCATACCGGGCTAACTATGGCTACACCTTC. Protein product: CASSPPGEAYRANYGYTF.

The chain recombines TRBV5-8 with TRBJ2-5; 8 positions match TRBD1. There are 13 residues in the CDR3. Per the germline V gene, CDR1 is SGHTS and CDR2 is YDEGEE. Trimming took 6 bases from V and 4 from J; bases not matched to a gene: 5. The CDR3: CASIGQGRETQYF. In nucleotides, the CDR3 is TGTGCCAGCATCGGACAGGGACGAGAGACCCAGTACTTC. Variable domain in full (rest from reference TRBV5-8 and TRBJ2-5): EAGVTQSPTHLIKTRGQQATLRCSPISGHTSVYWYQQALGLGLQFLLWYDEGEERNRGNFPPRFSGRQFPNYSSELNVNALELEDSALYLCASIGQGRETQYFGPGTRLLVL.

The chain links TRBV28 to TRBJ2-4; TRBD2 is a possible D gene (6 bases). V shed 3 bases and J shed 2 bases, with 17 bases lying between them. The CDR3 extends over 17 amino acids. Germline-derived CDR1 and CDR2 are MDHEN and SYDVKM. CDR3 loop: CASSFTQEGWTKNIQYF. The CDR3 DNA reads as TGTGCCAGCAGTTTTACTCAGGAGGGGTGGACCAAAAACATTCAGTACTTC.

Worth noting for this clone: One end of the junction fails to match germline, which may point to a read error. The V gene is TRBV3-1 (or the pseudogene TRBV3-2), the J gene TRBJ2-6; TRBD1 might be the D (5 bases). The germline gives CDR1 LGHDT, CDR2 YNNKEL (reference sequence). The CDR3 runs 18 residues. The CDR3 spells CASSQQVGFDSGANVLTF. The CDR3 nucleotides read TGTGCCAGCAGCCAACAAGTAGGGTTCGATTCTGGGGCTAACGTCCTGACTTTC.

CDR3 DNA: TGTGCCAGCAGTTACTCGAGTCAAAGAAATGAAAAACTGTTTTTT. It codes for CASSYSSQRNEKLFF. The chain uses TRBV6-2 or TRBV6-3 and TRBJ1-4; D uncertain. The V end was cut by 0 bases, the J end by 5 bases, with 10 bases between. CDR3 length: 15 residues. Per germline, CDR1 MNHEY and CDR2 SVGEGT.

This clone came up a few times. This chain links TRBV24-1 with TRBJ1-5; TRBD1 aligns across 10 bases. Germline CDR1 KGHDR, CDR2 SFDVKD. The CDR3 is 16 residues long. Trimming took 2 bases from V and 6 from J; bases not matched to a gene: 6. This chain's CDR3 is CATSDSGQGSRQPQHF. CDR3 nucleotide sequence: TGTGCCACCAGTGATTCGGGACAGGGGTCTCGTCAGCCCCAGCATTTT.

The V call is TRBV7-9, the J call TRBJ2-1, with D tentatively TRBD2 (6 bases). There are 15 residues in the CDR3. V dropped 5 bases and J dropped 8 bases, with 19 bases sitting between them. Germline loops: CDR1 SEHNR, CDR2 FQNEAQ (reference sequence). The CDR3 protein is CASSPGTSGIDEQFF. The DNA of the CDR3 is TGTGCCAGCAGCCCCGGGACTTCCGGCATCGATGAGCAGTTCTTC.

This clone has only one observation. This CDR3 reads CASQMNTEAFF. The CDR3 DNA sequence: TGTGCCAGCCAGATGAACACTGAAGCTTTCTTT. This chain joins TRBV2 and TRBJ1-1; no clear D gene. CDR3 length: 11 residues. Trimming left V 8 bases short and J 0 bases short, with 4 bases between. The germline gives CDR1 SNHLY, CDR2 FYNNEI.

The chain is built from TRBV2 and TRBJ2-7; no clear D. V was shortened by 5 bases and J by 2 bases, with 4 bases between the two germline ends. This CDR3 has 11 residues. The germline CDR1 and CDR2 sequences are SNHLY and FYNNEI. The CDR3 region is CASSYTYEQYF. The CDR3 DNA follows: TGTGCCAGCAGTTATACCTACGAGCAGTACTTC.

The chain couples TRBV6-5 to TRBJ2-3; D not certain. Germline-derived CDR1 and CDR2 are MNHEY and SVGAGI. V shed 5 bases and J shed 2 bases, with 5 bases lying between them. This CDR3 has 12 amino acids. The CDR3 nucleotides are TGTGCCAGCAGTAGCACCACAGATACGCAGTATTTT. The encoded protein is CASSSTTDTQYF.

This clone turned up a few times. V is TRBV11-3 and J is TRBJ2-7; TRBD1 matches 10 bases. The ends lost 5 bases at V and 4 bases at J; junction bases unmatched: 5. The CDR3 runs 14 residues. The germline V gene has CDR1 SGHNT and CDR2 YENEEA. The CDR3 nucleotides are TGTGCCAGCAGCCCCCAGGACAGGGGGTACGAGCAGTACTTC. Amino acids: CASSPQDRGYEQYF.

The rearrangement links TRBV11-2 to TRBJ1-2; 9 bases align to TRBD1. Germline V CDR1 and CDR2: SGHAT, FQNNGV. The CDR3 is 17 amino acids. Trimming at V came to 5 bases and at J to 4 bases, leaving 14 bases not matched to a gene. For the CDR3, the DNA is TGTGCCAGCAGCCGCGTGACAGGGGGAGCGCCCCTCTATGGCTACACCTTC. It translates to CASSRVTGGAPLYGYTF.

This clone showed up just a few times. This chain connects TRBV7-2 to TRBJ1-5; D remains unclear. The CDR3 has 15 residues. Trimming left V 1 base short and J 2 bases short, with 9 bases between. Germline V CDR1 and CDR2: SGHTA, FQGNSA. The CDR3 bases are TGTGCCAGCAGCTTAGGGCGGGGTGGCAATCAGCCCCAGCATTTT. This translates into CASSLGRGGNQPQHF.

The V call is TRBV12-3 or TRBV12-4, the J call TRBJ2-1; 8 bases agree with TRBD1. The CDR3 length is 13 residues. The V and J ends lost 4 bases and 4 bases, in that order; junction bases with no gene match: 0. The CDR3 loop reads CASSWTGYNEQFF. CDR3 bases: TGTGCCAGCAGTTGGACAGGGTACAATGAGCAGTTCTTC.

This chain uses TRBV29-1 with TRBJ1-5; D is unclear. Germline CDR1 SQVTM, CDR2 ANQGSEA. Trimming removed 5 bases at V and 4 bases at J, with 15 bases between. CDR3 length equals 14 residues. The CDR3 sequence: CSVLFEGGNQPQHF. In DNA, the CDR3 is TGCAGCGTTTTATTCGAGGGCGGAAATCAGCCCCAGCATTTT.

V gene TRBV19 combines with J gene TRBJ1-5; tentatively, D is TRBD1 (6 bases). The germline V gene has CDR1 LNHDA and CDR2 SQIVND (reference sequence). The CDR3 is 13 amino acids. V was cut by 5 bases and J by 5 bases, with 10 bases left in between. Here the CDR3 DNA reads TGTGCCAGTAGTGCCCACAGGGATCAGCCCCAGCATTTT. Amino acid sequence: CASSAHRDQPQHF.

The chain has TRBV2 and TRBJ1-5, with 8 bases fitting TRBD1. This CDR3 is built from 14 residues. V lost 4 bases to trimming and J lost 2 bases; unmatched junction nucleotides: 1. Per the germline V gene, CDR1 is SNHLY and CDR2 is FYNNEI. The CDR3 reads CASSVDRGNQPQHF. The CDR3 bases are TGTGCCAGCAGTGTGGACAGGGGCAATCAGCCCCAGCATTTT.

This chain uses TRBV5-1 with TRBJ1-2; 8 bases agree with TRBD1. The CDR3 is 17 residues long. Germline loops: CDR1 SGHRS, CDR2 YFSETQ. The V segment lost 4 bases and the J segment 8 bases; nucleotides outside the gene matches: 19. CDR3 residues: CASSLSPGQGVSQGYTF. The CDR3, as DNA: TGCGCCAGCAGCCTGTCCCCCGGACAGGGTGTTAGTCAGGGCTACACCTTC.

This clone turned up a few times. This chain connects TRBV11-2 to TRBJ2-7; D perhaps matches TRBD2 (5 bases). The V end was cut by 5 bases, the J end by 3 bases, with 11 bases between. This CDR3 spans 13 amino acids. Germline V gene lookup returns CDR1 SGHAT and CDR2 FQNNGV. For the CDR3, the DNA is TGTGCCAGCAGCCCAAGGACTTTCTACGAGCAGTACTTC. Amino acid sequence: CASSPRTFYEQYF.

The rearrangement links TRBV14 to TRBJ1-2; D not certain. The CDR3 has 13 amino acids. The germline V gene encodes CDR1 SGHDN and CDR2 FVKESK. The V gene lost 3 bases and the J gene lost 3 bases, with 8 bases spanning the gap. The CDR3 nucleotides read TGTGCCAGCAGCCATGGTCAGGACTATGGCTACACCTTC. Protein sequence: CASSHGQDYGYTF.

The gene calls are TRBV6-1 and TRBJ1-3, with D maybe TRBD1 (5 bases). CDR3 size: 14 residues. Germline values: CDR1 MNHNS, CDR2 SASEGT. V was shortened by 3 bases and J by 7 bases, with 13 bases between the two germline ends. CDR3 in amino acids: CASSDQQASNTIYF. The CDR3 DNA reads TGTGCCAGCAGTGACCAACAGGCTAGTAACACCATATATTTT.

The CDR3 DNA follows: TGTGCCAGCAGTTTATTTCTCGCGGGGGAATGGCCCGGGGAGCTGTTTTTT. The encoded protein is CASSLFLAGEWPGELFF. The J gene is TRBJ2-2, the V gene TRBV28, with 7 bases aligning to TRBD2. Trimming removed 1 base from V and 6 bases from J; junction bases left unmatched: 11. This CDR3 has 17 amino acids. CDR1 is MDHEN and CDR2 is SYDVKM in the germline V gene.

The V gene is TRBV21-1, the J gene TRBJ1-3. TRBV21-1 is an annotated pseudogene. The CDR3 sequence is 15 residues long. CDR3 region: CASTPGGGTGNTIYF. The CDR3 nucleotides are TGTGCCAGCACCCCGGGGGGGGGCACTGGAAACACCATATATTTT.

The chain joins TRBV29-1 to TRBJ2-5; 8 bases line up with TRBD2. The ends lost 2 bases at V and 9 bases at J; junction bases unmatched: 11. The germline gives CDR1 SQVTM, CDR2 ANQGSEA. The CDR3 covers 14 residues. In nucleotides, the CDR3 is TGCAGCGTTGAATTTCAGCGGGGGCAAGGGCCCCAGTACTTC. Translating gives CSVEFQRGQGPQYF.

The gene calls are TRBV6-2 or TRBV6-3 and TRBJ2-5, with D hard to call. Trimming took off 2 bases at V and 2 bases at J, with 12 bases between the two ends. Germline CDR1 MNHEY, CDR2 SVGEGT. The CDR3 is made up of 15 amino acids. The CDR3 loop reads CASSYPPADQETQYF. The CDR3 bases are TGTGCCAGCAGTTACCCCCCCGCAGATCAAGAGACCCAGTACTTC.